This entry concerns a single T cell receptor (beta chain). These data originate in a study of blood T cell repertoires in COVID-19. Looking at the study overall: COVID-19 samples collected from the United States, Italy and Spain covered acute and convalescent phases. Sample material is recorded as cDNA or gDNA derived from T cells, B-cell-depleted T cells, or PBMCs.

Per the authors' pipeline: Scientists estimated how many nucleated cells there were by amplifying reference gene primers. Using immunoSEQ multiplex PCR, the repertoire was profiled, and TCRdb retains in-frame clones only, with some absent. V and J calls and clone size follow that table, whereas D and trimming were derived from the DNA. The sample holds about 210,000 clones, 80% to 90% seen once. Germline CDR1 reads MNHEY; CDR2 reads SVGAGI. This CDR3 contains 14 residues. V was pared by 6 bases and J by 1 base, with 12 bases between. The chain has TRBV6-5 and TRBJ1-1; D possibly corresponds to TRBD1 (6 bases). The source is a man aged 35-49 years who had recovered from COVID-19. Sequencing was performed on peripheral blood. The CDR3 loop reads CASRVRDTNTEAFF. CDR3 DNA sequence: TGTGCCAGCAGGGTGAGGGACACGAACACTGAAGCTTTCTTT.